The 7 T cell receptor beta chains below come from one sample, sequenced in a study of blood T cell repertoires in COVID-19. Profiled with immunoSEQ multiplex PCR; TCRdb holds only in-frame clones, not every one. The table has 40,000 to 60,000 clones, roughly nine tenths seen once. Sequenced material: peripheral blood. The receptors stem from a human donor in a cohort sampled during active COVID-19.

The chain joins TRBV2 to TRBJ1-1; 8 bases match TRBD1. The CDR3 sequence is 15 residues long. V lost 6 bases, J lost 4 bases, and 10 bases stayed unmatched. CDR1 is SNHLY and CDR2 is FYNNEI in the germline V gene. The CDR3 DNA reads TGTGCCAGCAGGGGGGACCAGGGGGCTCTCACTGAAGCTTTCTTT. Translated, it gives CASRGDQGALTEAFF. Based on the CDR3 plus reference TRBV2 and TRBJ1-1, the full variable domain is EPEVTQTPSHQVTQMGQEVILRCVPISNHLYFYWYRQILGQKVEFLVSFYNNEISEKSEIFDDQFSVERPDGSNFTLKIRSTKLEDSAMYFCASRGDQGALTEAFFGQGTRLTVV.

Comment on this clone: The germline gene is not matched at one end of the junction; a read error may be the cause. The chain employs TRBV4-1 and TRBJ1-6, with D perhaps TRBD1 (5 bases). The CDR3 is 15 residues long. Germline values: CDR1 MGHRA, CDR2 YSYEKL. CDR3 region: CASSPDTGYSSPLHF. CDR3 sequence (DNA): TGCGCCAGCAGCCCAGATACAGGATATAGTTCACCCCTCCACTTT.

The gene calls are TRBV6-1 and TRBJ2-7; D might be TRBD2 (6 bases). The CDR3 runs 12 residues. Per the germline V gene, CDR1 is MNHNS and CDR2 is SASEGT. V lost 3 bases, J lost 4 bases, and 7 bases lay in between. The CDR3 DNA is TGTGCCAGCAGTGATGGGGGGTACGAGCAGTACTTC. Translation: CASSDGGYEQYF.

This chain uses TRBV28 with TRBJ1-1; 9 nucleotides line up with TRBD1. V gave up 8 bases and J gave up 3 bases; unmatched junction bases: 1. Germline values: CDR1 MDHEN, CDR2 SYDVKM. The CDR3 extends over 12 amino acids. CDR3 DNA: TGTGCCAGCGGGACAGGGCACACTGAAGCTTTCTTT. It is translated as CASGTGHTEAFF.

The rearrangement uses TRBV21-1 and TRBJ2-7; TRBD1 is the table's D call and was not checked against the DNA. TRBV21-1 is classified as a pseudogene. The CDR3 contains 16 residues. The chain's CDR3 is CASSPKVAAGEPEQYV. In DNA, the CDR3 is TGTGCCAGCAGCCCGAAGGTGGCGGCAGGGGAACCCGAGCAGTACGTC.

This sequence joins TRBV7-8 and TRBJ2-5; 11 bases align to TRBD2. CDR1 and CDR2 from the germline V gene are SGHVS and FQNEAQ. The CDR3 totals 14 residues. V lost 10 bases to trimming and J lost 5 bases; unmatched junction nucleotides: 9. The CDR3 coding sequence is TGTGCCACCAACCTAGCGGGAGGATTTGAGACCCAGTACTTC. This encodes CATNLAGGFETQYF.

J is TRBJ1-3 and V is TRBV18, with 7 bases aligning to TRBD1. The CDR3 extends over 17 amino acids. The V and J ends lost 1 base and 1 base, in that order; junction bases with no gene match: 7. Germline CDR1 is KGHSH and CDR2 is LQKENI. The CDR3 DNA is TGTGCCAGCTCACCACGAAACAGGGGTGGATCTGGAAACACCATATATTTT. Encoded protein: CASSPRNRGGSGNTIYF.